The clone carrying this TCR beta chain was found many times. Its matching antigen is unknown. The hyperthyroidism was newly diagnosed and had lasted under 2 months; the patients were aged 18 to 65. Patients showing uncontrolled infection, other autoimmune disease, pregnancy or lactation were ineligible. The CDR3 regions of TCR beta were amplified from RNA transcripts. Using the HTBI primer set, a first-round RT-PCR was run on the TCR CDR3. Each CDR3 protein is one row after TCRdb ran MiXCR on the multiplex PCR reads. Found here are some 400,000 distinct CDR3 sequences, approximately 20% of them singletons; the top ten hold around 3.6%. This CDR3 has 14 amino acids. V shed 6 bases and J 5 bases; nucleotides not matched to a gene: 3. Germline V lookup: CDR1 MDHEN, CDR2 SYDVKM. This sample was included in a study of T cells in Graves' hyperthyroidism and ophthalmopathy. About the research overall: Peripheral blood collection took place at initial diagnosis, before any treatment.

Study outcomes and limitations: Peripheral blood also featured most of the thyroid clonotypes expanded above 0.001.

The gene calls are TRBV28 and TRBJ2-2; 10 bases agree with TRBD1. The clonotype originates from a woman younger than 35 with Graves' hyperthyroidism. The sample comprised blood. This CDR3 reads CASRRTGGTGELFF. CDR3 bases: TGTGCCAGCAGACGGACAGGGGGTACCGGGGAGCTGTTTTTT.